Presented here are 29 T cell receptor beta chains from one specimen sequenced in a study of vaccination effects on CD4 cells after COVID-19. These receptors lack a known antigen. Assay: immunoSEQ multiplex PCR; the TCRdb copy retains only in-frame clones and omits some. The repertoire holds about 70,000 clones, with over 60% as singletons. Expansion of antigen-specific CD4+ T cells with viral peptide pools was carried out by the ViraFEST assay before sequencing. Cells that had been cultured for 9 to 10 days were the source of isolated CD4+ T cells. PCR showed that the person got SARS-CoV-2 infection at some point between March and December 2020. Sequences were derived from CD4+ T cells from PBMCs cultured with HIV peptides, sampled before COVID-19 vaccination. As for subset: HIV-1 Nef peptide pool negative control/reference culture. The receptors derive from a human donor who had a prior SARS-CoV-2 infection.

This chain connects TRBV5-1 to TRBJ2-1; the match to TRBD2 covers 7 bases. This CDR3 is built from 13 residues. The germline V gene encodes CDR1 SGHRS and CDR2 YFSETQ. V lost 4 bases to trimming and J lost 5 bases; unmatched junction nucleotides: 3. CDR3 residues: CASSDLADNEQFF. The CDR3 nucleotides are TGCGCCAGCAGCGATCTAGCGGACAATGAGCAGTTCTTC. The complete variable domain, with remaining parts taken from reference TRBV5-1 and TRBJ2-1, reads KAGVTQTPRYLIKTRGQQVTLSCSPISGHRSVSWYQQTPGQGLQFLFEYFSETQRNKGNFPGRFSGRQFSNSRSEMNVSTLELGDSALYLCASSDLADNEQFFGPGTRLTVL.

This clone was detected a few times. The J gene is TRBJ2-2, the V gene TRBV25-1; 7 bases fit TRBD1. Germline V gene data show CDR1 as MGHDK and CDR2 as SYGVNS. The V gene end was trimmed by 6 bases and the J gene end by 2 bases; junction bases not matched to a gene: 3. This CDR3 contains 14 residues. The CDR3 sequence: CASRAGGNTGELFF. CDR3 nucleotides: TGTGCCAGCAGGGCAGGGGGAAACACCGGGGAGCTGTTTTTT.

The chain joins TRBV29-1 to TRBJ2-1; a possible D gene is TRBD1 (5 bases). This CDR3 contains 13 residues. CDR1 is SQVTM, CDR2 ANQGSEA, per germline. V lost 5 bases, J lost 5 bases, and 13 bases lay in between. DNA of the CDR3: TGCAGCGTTCCAAAGTTAGGGGACAATGAGCAGTTCTTC. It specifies CSVPKLGDNEQFF.

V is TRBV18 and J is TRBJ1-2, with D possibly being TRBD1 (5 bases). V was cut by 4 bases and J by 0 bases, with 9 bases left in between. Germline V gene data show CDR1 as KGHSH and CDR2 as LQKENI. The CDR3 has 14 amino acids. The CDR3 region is CASSQGPTNYGYTF. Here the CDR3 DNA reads TGTGCCAGCTCACAGGGACCGACTAACTATGGCTACACCTTC.

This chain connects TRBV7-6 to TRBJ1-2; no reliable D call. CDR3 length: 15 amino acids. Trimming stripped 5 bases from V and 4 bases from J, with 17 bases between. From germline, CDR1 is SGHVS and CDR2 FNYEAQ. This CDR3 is CASSPIVGTGYGYTF. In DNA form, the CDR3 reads TGTGCCAGCAGCCCGATAGTGGGAACGGGCTATGGCTACACCTTC. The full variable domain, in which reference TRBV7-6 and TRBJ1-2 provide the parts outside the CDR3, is GAGVSQSPRYKVTKRGQDVALRCDPISGHVSLYWYRQALGQGPEFLTYFNYEAQQDKSGLPNDRFSAERPEGSISTLTIQRTEQRDSAMYRCASSPIVGTGYGYTFGSGTRLTVV.

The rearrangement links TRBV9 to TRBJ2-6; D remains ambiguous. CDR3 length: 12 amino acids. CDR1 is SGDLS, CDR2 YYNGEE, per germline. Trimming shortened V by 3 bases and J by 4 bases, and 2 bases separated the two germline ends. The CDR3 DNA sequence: TGTGCCAGCAGCGGGGGGGCCAACGTCCTGACTTTC. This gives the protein CASSGGANVLTF.

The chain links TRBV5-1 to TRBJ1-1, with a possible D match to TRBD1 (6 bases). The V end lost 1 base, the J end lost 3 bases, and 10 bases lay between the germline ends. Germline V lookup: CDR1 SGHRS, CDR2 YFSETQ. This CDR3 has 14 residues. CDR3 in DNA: TGCGCCAGCAGCTTGTTGACAGGCGACACTGAAGCTTTCTTT. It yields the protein CASSLLTGDTEAFF.

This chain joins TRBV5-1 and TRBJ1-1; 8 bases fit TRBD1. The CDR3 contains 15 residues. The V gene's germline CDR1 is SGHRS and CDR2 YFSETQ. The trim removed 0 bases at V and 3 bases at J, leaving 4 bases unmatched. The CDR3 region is CASSLAGGRDTEAFF. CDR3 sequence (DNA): TGCGCCAGCAGCTTGGCAGGGGGCCGAGACACTGAAGCTTTCTTT. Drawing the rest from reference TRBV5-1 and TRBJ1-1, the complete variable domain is KAGVTQTPRYLIKTRGQQVTLSCSPISGHRSVSWYQQTPGQGLQFLFEYFSETQRNKGNFPGRFSGRQFSNSRSEMNVSTLELGDSALYLCASSLAGGRDTEAFFGQGTRLTVV.

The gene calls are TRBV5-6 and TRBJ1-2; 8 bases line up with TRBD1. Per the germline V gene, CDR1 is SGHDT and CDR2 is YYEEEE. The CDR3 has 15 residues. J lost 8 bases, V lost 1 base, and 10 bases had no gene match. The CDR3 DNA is TGTGCCAGCAGCTTGACAGGGGGGACCCCCGGGGGCTACACCTTC. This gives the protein CASSLTGGTPGGYTF. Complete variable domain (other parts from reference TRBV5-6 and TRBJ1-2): DAGVTQSPTHLIKTRGQQVTLRCSPKSGHDTVSWYQQALGQGPQFIFQYYEEEERQRGNFPDRFSGHQFPNYSSELNVNALLLGDSALYLCASSLTGGTPGGYTFGSGTRLTVV.

CDR3 residues: CASSLRTGQGPYEQYF. The CDR3, as DNA: TGTGCCAGCAGCTTAAGGACGGGACAGGGTCCCTACGAGCAGTACTTC. The chain links TRBV7-9 to TRBJ2-7; 9 positions agree with TRBD1. CDR3 length equals 16 residues. V was clipped by 2 bases and J by 2 bases; unmatched bases: 7. Germline CDR1 and CDR2: SEHNR and FQNEAQ (reference sequence).

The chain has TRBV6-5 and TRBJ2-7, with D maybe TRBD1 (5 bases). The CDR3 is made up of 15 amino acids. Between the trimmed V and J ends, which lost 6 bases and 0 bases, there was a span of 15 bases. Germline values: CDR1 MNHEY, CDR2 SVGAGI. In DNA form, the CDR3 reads TGTGCCAGCAGCCCAACCCACAGGACCTCCTACGAGCAGTACTTC. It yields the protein CASSPTHRTSYEQYF.

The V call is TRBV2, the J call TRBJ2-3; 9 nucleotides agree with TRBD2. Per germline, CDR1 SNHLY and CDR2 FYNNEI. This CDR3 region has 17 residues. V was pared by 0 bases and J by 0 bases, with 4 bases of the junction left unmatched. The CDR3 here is CASSEAWLAGSTDTQYF. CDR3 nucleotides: TGTGCCAGCAGTGAAGCCTGGCTAGCGGGAAGCACAGATACGCAGTATTTT.

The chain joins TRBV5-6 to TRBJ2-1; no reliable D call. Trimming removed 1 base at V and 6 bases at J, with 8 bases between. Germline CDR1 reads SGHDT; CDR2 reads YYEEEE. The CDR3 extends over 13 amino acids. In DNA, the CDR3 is TGTGCCAGCAGCTTGTTGGGCATCAATGAGCAGTTCTTC. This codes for CASSLLGINEQFF.

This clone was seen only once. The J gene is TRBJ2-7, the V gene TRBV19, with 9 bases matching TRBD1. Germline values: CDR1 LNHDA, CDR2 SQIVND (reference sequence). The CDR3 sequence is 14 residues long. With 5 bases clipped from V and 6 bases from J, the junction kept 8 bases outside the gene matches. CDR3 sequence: CASSPGTGLSEQYF. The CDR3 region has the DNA TGTGCCAGTAGTCCCGGGACAGGGCTCTCCGAGCAGTACTTC. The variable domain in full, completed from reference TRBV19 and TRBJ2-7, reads DGGITQSPKYLFRKEGQNVTLSCEQNLNHDAMYWYRQDPGQGLRLIYYSQIVNDFQKGDIAEGYSVSREKKESFPLTVTSAQKNPTAFYLCASSPGTGLSEQYFGPGTRLTVT.

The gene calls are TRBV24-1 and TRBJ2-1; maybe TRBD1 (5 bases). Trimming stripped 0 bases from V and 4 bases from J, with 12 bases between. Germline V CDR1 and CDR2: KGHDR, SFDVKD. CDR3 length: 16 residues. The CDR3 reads CATSDLSRATYNEQFF. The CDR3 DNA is TGTGCCACCAGTGATTTGAGCAGGGCCACTTACAATGAGCAGTTCTTC.

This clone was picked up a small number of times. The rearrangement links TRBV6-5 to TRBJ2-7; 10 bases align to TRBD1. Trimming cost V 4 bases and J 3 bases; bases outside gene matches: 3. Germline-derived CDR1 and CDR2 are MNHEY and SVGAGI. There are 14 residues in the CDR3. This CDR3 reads CASSSRDRGYEQYF. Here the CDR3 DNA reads TGTGCCAGCAGTTCCCGGGACAGGGGCTACGAGCAGTACTTC.

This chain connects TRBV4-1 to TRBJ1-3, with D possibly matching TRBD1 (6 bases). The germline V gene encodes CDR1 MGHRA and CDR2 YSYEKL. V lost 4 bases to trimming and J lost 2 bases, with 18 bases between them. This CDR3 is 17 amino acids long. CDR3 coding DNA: TGCGCCAGCAGCCCGTCCGGGCAGGGGACGGCTGGAAACACCATATATTTT. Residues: CASSPSGQGTAGNTIYF.

The CDR3 here is CASSPDQETQYF. The CDR3 DNA sequence: TGTGCCAGCAGCCCCGACCAAGAGACCCAGTACTTC. V is TRBV11-3 and J is TRBJ2-5; no clear D gene. The germline CDR1 and CDR2 sequences are SGHNT and YENEEA. The V end lost 5 bases, the J end lost 0 bases, and 4 bases lay between the germline ends. The CDR3 is 12 amino acids.

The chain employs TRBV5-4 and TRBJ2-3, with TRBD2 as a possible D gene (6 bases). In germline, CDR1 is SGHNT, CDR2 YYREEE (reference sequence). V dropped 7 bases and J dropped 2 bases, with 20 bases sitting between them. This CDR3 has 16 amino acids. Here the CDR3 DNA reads TGTGCCAGCGGCATAAGGACGCGGGGACCCACAGATACGCAGTATTTT. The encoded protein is CASGIRTRGPTDTQYF.

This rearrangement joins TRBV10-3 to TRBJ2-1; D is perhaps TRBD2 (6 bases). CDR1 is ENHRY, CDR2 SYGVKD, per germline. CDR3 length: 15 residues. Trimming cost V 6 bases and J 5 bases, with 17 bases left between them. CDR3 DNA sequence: TGTGCCATCAGCGCGGCGGGACGAAACAACAATGAGCAGTTCTTC. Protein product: CAISAAGRNNNEQFF.

Written as DNA, the CDR3 is TGCGCCAGCAGATATTCTAGCGGGGGGGCACGCTATCTCCTAGCGGACAATGAGCAGTTCTTC. Translation gives CASRYSSGGARYLLADNEQFF. This chain connects TRBV5-1 to TRBJ2-1; 12 bases are shared with TRBD2. Germline assignment: CDR1 SGHRS and CDR2 YFSETQ. This CDR3 has 21 residues. V lost 5 bases to trimming and J lost 5 bases; unmatched junction nucleotides: 23.

The CDR3 reads CASSLGVSNQPQHF. The CDR3 coding sequence is TGTGCCAGTAGTCTCGGGGTCAGCAATCAGCCCCAGCATTTT. V gene TRBV19 combines with J gene TRBJ1-5; D ambiguous. Looked up from germline, CDR1 is LNHDA and CDR2 is SQIVND (reference sequence). Trimming stripped 5 bases from V and 1 base from J, with 9 bases between. This CDR3 is built from 14 residues.

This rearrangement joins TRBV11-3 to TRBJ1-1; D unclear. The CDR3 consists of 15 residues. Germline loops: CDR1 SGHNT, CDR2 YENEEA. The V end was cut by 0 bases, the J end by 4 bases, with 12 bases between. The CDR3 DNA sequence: TGTGCCAGCAGCTTAGAACTCAACAGTATCACTGAAGCTTTCTTT. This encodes CASSLELNSITEAFF.

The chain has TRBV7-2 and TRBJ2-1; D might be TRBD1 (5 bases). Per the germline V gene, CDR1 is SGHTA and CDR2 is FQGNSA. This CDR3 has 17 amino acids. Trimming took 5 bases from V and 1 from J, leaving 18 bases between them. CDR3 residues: CASSPVVGESSYNEQFF. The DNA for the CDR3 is TGTGCCAGCAGCCCCGTTGTAGGGGAAAGTTCCTACAATGAGCAGTTCTTC. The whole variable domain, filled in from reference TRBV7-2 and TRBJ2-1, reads GAGVSQSPSNKVTEKGKDVELRCDPISGHTALYWYRQSLGQGLEFLIYFQGNSAPDKSGLPSDRFSAERTGGSVSTLTIQRTQQEDSAVYLCASSPVVGESSYNEQFFGPGTRLTVL.

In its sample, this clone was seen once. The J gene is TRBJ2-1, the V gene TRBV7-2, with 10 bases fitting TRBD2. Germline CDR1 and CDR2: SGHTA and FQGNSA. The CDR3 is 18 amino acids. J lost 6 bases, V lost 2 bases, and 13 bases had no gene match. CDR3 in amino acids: CASSLPASLAGGFNEQFF. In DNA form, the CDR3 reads TGTGCCAGCAGCTTACCCGCATCCTTAGCGGGGGGTTTCAATGAGCAGTTCTTC.

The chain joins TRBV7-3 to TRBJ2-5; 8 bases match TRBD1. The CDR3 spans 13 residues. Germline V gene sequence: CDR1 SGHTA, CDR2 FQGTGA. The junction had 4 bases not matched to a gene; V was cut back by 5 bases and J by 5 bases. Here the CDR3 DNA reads TGTGCCAGCAGCCAGGGGGCTACGGAGACCCAGTACTTC. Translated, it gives CASSQGATETQYF.

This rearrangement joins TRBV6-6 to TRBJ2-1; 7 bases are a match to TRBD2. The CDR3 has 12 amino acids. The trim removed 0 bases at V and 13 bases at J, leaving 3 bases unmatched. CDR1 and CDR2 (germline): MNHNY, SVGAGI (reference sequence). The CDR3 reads CASSYSSGSQFF. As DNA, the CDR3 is TGTGCCAGCAGTTACTCTAGCGGGTCCCAGTTCTTC.

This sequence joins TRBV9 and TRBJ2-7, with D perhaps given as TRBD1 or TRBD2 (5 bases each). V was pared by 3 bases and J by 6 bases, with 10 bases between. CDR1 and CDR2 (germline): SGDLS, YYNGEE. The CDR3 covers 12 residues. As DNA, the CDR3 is TGTGCCAGCAGCGCGCCGGGGCGCGAGCAGTACTTC. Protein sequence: CASSAPGREQYF.

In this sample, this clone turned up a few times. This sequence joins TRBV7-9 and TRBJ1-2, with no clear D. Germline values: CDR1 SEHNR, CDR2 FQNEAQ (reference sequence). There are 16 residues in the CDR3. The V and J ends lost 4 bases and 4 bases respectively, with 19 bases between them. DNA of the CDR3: TGTGCCAGCAGCTCTCCGGGATCTAAGGCTATCTATGGCTACACCTTC. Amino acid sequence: CASSSPGSKAIYGYTF.